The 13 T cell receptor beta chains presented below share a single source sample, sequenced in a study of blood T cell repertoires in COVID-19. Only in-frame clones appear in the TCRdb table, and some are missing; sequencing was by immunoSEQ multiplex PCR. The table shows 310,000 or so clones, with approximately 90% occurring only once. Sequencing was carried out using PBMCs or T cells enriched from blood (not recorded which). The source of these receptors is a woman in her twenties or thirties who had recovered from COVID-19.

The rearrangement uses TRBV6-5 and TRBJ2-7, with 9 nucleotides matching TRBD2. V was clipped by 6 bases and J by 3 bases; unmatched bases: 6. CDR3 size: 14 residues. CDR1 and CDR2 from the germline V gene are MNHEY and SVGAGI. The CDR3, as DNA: TGTGCCAGCAGAGAGCGGGGGGCCCTCTACGAGCAGTACTTC. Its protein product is CASRERGALYEQYF.

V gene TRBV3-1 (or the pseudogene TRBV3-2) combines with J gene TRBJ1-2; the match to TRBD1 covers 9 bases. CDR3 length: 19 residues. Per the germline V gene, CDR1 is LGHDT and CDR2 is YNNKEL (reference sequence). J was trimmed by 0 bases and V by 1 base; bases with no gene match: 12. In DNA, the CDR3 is TGTGCCAGCAGCCAAGTTCCAGCCCCGACAGGGGGTACTAACTATGGCTACACCTTC. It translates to CASSQVPAPTGGTNYGYTF.

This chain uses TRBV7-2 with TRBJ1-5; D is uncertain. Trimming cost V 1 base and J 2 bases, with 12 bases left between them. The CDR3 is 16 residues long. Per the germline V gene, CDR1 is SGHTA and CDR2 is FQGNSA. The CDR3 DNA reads TGTGCCAGCAGCTTAGTGTTTTCCGCGGGCAATCAGCCCCAGCATTTT. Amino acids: CASSLVFSAGNQPQHF.

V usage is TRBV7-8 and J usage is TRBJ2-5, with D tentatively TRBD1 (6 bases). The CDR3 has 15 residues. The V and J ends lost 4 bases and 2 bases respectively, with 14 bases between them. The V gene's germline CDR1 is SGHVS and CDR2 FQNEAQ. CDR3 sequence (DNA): TGTGCCAGCAGCTCATCCGGACAGAGACAAGAGACCCAGTACTTC. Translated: CASSSSGQRQETQYF.

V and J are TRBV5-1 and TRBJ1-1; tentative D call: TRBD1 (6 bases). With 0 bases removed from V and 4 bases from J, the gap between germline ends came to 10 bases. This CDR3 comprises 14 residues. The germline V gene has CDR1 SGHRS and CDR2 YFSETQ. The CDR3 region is CASSLAAGATEAFF. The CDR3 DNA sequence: TGCGCCAGCAGCTTGGCCGCGGGGGCCACTGAAGCTTTCTTT.

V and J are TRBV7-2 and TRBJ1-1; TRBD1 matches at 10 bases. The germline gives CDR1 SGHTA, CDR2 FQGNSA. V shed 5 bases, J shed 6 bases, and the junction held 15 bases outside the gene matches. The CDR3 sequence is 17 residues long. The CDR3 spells CASSPAGIGTGVSEAFF. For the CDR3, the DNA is TGTGCCAGCAGCCCAGCTGGGATTGGGACAGGGGTTTCTGAAGCTTTCTTT.

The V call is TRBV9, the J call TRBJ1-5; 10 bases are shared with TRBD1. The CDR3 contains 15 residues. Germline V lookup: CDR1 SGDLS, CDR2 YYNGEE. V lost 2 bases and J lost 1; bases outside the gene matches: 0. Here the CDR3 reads CASSVGQGSNQPQHF. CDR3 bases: TGTGCCAGCAGCGTGGGACAGGGGAGCAATCAGCCCCAGCATTTT.

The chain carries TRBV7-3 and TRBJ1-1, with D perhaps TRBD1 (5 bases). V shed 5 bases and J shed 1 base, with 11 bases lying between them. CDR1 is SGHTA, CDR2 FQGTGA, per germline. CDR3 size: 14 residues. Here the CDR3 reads CASSPGRGNTEAFF. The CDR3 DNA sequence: TGTGCCAGCAGCCCAGGGAGGGGGAACACTGAAGCTTTCTTT.

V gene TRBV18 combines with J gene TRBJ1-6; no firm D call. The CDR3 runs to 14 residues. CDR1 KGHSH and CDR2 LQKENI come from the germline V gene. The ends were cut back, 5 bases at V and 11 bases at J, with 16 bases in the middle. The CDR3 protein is CASSMGHKAAPLHF. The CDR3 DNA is TGTGCCAGCTCAATGGGCCACAAGGCCGCACCCCTCCACTTT.

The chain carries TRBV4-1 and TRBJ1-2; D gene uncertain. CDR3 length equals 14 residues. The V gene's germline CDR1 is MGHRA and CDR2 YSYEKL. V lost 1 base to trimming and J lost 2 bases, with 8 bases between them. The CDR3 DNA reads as TGCGCCAGCAGCCAAGCGCAGGTGAACTATGGCTACACCTTC. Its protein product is CASSQAQVNYGYTF.

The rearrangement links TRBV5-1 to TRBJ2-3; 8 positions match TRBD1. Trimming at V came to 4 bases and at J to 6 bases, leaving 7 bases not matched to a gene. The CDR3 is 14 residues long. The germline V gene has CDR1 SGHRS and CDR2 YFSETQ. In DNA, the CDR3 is TGCGCCAGCAGCCCCAATACAGGGGGGGATACGCAGTATTTT. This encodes CASSPNTGGDTQYF.

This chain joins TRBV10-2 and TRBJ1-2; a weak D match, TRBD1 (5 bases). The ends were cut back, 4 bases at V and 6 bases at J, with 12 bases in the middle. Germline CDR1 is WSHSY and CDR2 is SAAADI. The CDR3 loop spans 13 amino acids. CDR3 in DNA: TGCGCCAGCAGTGTAGACAGTTCCGATGGCTACACCTTC. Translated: CASSVDSSDGYTF.

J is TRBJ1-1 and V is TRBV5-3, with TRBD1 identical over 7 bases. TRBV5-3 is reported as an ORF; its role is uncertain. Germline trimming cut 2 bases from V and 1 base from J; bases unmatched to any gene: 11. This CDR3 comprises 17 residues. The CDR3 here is CARSFPSEGGRNTEAFF. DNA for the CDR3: TGTGCCAGAAGCTTCCCGTCGGAAGGGGGCAGGAACACTGAAGCTTTCTTT.